This T cell receptor (beta chain) stems from a study of blood T cell repertoires in COVID-19. The overall study: Material from acute and convalescent COVID-19 was sourced from the United States, Italy and Spain.

Authors' processing steps: How many nucleated cells were present was estimated from reference gene primer amplification. Clones were read by immunoSEQ multiplex PCR, and TCRdb kept only the in-frame ones, dropping some. The D gene and trimming were derived from the DNA, and the V and J assignments and clone size from that table. Seen here are 100,000 to 120,000 clones, approximately 85% observed once, and the top ten hold around 5.5%. Enrollment of patients from Seattle took place during active infection, with longitudinal follow-up. The TCR was taken from a woman aged 55-70 years with COVID-19, enrolled during active disease. Sequencing was done on a sample of peripheral blood.

The CDR3 nucleotides are TGTGCCAGCAGTTCCTCCGGGACAGGGTACGGTGAGCAGTTCTTC. This translates into CASSSSGTGYGEQFF. The V call is TRBV6-5, the J call TRBJ2-1; TRBD1 aligns across 9 bases. Per the germline V gene, CDR1 is MNHEY and CDR2 is SVGAGI. The CDR3 runs 15 residues. V was clipped by 4 bases and J by 9 bases; unmatched bases: 10.